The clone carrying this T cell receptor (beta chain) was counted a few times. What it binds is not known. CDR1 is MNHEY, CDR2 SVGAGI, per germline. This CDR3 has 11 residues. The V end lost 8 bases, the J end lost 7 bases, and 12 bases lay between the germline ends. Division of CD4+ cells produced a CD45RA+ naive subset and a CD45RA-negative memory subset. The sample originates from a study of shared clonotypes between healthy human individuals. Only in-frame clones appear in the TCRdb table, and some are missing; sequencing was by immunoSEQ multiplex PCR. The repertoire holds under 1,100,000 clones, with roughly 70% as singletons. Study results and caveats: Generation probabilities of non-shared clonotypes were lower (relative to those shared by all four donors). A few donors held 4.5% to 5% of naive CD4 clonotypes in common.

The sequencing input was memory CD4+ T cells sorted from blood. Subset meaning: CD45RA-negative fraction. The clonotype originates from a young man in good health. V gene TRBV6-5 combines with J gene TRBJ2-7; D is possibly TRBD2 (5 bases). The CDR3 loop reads CASRTRNEQYF. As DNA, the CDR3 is TGTGCCAGCCGGACTCGCAATGAGCAGTACTTC.